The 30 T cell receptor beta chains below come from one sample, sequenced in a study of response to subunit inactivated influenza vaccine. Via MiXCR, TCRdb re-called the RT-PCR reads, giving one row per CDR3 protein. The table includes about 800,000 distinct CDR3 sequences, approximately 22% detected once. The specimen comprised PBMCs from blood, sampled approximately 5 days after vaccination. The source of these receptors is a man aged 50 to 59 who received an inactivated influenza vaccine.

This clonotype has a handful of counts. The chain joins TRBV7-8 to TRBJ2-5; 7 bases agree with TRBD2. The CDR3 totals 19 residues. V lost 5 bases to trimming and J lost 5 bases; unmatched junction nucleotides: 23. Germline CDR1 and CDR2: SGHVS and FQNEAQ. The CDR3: CASSQLLGKVGGPWETQYF. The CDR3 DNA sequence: TGTGCCAGCAGCCAACTGCTCGGAAAAGTGGGAGGGCCTTGGGAGACCCAGTACTTC.

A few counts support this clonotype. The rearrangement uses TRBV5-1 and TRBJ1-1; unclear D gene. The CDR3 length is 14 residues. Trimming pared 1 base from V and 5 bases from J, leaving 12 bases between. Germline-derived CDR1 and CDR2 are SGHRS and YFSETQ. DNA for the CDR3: TGCGCCAGCAGCTTGAGTTTGGTTGGTACTGAAGCTTTCTTT. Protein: CASSLSLVGTEAFF.

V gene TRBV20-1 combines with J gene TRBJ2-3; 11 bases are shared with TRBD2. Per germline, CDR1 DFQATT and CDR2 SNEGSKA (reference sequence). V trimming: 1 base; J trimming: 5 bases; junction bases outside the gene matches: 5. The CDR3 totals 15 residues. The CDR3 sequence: CSARGLAGREDTQYF. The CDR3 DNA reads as TGCAGTGCTAGAGGACTAGCGGGAAGGGAAGATACGCAGTATTTT.

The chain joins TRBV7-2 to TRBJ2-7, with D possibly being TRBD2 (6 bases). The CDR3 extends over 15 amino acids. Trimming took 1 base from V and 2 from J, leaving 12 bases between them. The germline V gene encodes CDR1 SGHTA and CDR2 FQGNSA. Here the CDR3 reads CASSLGMAGPYEQYF. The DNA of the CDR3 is TGTGCCAGCAGCTTAGGGATGGCGGGGCCCTACGAGCAGTACTTC.

The CDR3 DNA reads as TGTGCCAGCAGCTTAGTTCCCCTCTCCTACAATGAGCAGTTCTTC. This gives the protein CASSLVPLSYNEQFF. The chain employs TRBV7-9 and TRBJ2-1; D ambiguous. Germline assignment: CDR1 SEHNR and CDR2 FQNEAQ (reference sequence). Deletions cut 1 base from V and 0 bases from J, with 7 bases between. This CDR3 comprises 15 residues.

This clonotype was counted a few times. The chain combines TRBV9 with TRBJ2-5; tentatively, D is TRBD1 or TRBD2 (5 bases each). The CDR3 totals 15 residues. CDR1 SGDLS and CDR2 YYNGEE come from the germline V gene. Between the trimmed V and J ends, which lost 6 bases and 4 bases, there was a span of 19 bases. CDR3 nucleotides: TGTGCCAGCAACCTAGGTGGGGGTGTTGGAGAGACCCAGTACTTC. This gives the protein CASNLGGGVGETQYF.

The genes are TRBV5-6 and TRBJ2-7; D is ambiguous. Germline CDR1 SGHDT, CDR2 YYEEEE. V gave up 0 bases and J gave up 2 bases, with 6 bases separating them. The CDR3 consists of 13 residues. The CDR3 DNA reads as TGTGCCAGCAGCTTGGTTCATCCCTACGAGCAGTACTTC. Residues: CASSLVHPYEQYF.

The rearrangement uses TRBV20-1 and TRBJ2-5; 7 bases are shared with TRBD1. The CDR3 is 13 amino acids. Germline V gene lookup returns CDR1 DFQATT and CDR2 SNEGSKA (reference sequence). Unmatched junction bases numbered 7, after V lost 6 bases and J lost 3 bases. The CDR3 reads CSAPPTGKETQYF. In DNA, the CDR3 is TGCAGTGCCCCCCCGACAGGGAAAGAGACCCAGTACTTC.

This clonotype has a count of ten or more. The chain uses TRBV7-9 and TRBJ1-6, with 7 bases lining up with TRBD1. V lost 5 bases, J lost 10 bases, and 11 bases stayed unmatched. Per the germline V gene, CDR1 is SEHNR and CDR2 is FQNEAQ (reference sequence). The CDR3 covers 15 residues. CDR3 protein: CASSPVTGIGSPLHF. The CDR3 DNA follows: TGTGCCAGCAGCCCGGTGACAGGGATTGGATCACCCCTCCACTTT.

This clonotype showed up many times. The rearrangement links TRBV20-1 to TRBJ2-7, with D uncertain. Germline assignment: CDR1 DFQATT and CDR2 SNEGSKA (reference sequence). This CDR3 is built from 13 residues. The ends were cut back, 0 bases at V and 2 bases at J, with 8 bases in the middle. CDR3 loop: CSARDLLAYEQYF. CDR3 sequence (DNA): TGCAGTGCTAGAGATCTGTTGGCCTACGAGCAGTACTTC.

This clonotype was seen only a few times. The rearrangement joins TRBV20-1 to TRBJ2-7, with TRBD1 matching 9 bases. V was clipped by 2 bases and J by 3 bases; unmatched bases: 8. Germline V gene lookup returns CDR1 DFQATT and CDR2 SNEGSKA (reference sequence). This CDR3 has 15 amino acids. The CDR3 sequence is CSARSATGGIYEQYF. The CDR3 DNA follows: TGCAGTGCTAGATCGGCGACAGGGGGAATCTACGAGCAGTACTTC.

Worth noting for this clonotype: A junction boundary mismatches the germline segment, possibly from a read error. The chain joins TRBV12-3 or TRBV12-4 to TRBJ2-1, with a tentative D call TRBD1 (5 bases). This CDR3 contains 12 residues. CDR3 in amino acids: CASSQTGWGHEF. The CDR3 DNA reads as TGTGCCAGCAGTCAAACCGGGTGGGGCCACGAATTC.

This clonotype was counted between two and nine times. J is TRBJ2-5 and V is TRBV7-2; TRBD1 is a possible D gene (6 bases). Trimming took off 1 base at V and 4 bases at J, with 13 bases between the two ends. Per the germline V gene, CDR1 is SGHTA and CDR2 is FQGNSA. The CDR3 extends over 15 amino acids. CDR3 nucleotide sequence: TGTGCCAGCAGCTTAGACAGGGTTAGGGCAGAGACCCAGTACTTC. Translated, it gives CASSLDRVRAETQYF.

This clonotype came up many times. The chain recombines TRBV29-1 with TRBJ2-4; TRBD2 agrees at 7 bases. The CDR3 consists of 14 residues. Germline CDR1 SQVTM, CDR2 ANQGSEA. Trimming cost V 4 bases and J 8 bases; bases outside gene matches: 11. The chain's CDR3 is CSVGWEGRADIQYF. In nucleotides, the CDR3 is TGCAGCGTTGGGTGGGAGGGAAGAGCGGACATTCAGTACTTC.

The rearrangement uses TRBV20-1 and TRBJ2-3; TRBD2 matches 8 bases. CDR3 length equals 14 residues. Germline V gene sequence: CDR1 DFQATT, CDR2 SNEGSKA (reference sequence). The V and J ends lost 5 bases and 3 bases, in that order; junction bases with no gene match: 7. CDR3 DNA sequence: TGCAGTGCTGACGGGGGGGCTAGAACAGATACGCAGTATTTT. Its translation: CSADGGARTDTQYF.

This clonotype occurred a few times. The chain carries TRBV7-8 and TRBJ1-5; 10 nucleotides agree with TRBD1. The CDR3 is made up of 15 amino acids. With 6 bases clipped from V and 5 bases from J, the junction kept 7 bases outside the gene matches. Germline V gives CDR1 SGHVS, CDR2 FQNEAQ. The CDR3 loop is CASSPDGTGDQPQHF. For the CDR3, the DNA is TGTGCCAGCAGTCCCGACGGGACAGGGGATCAGCCCCAGCATTTT.

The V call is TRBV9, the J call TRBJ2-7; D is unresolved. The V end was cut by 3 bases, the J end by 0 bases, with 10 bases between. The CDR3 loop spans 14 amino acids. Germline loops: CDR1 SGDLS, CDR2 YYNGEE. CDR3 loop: CASSAAINSYEQYF. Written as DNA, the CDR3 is TGTGCCAGCAGCGCGGCCATAAACTCCTACGAGCAGTACTTC.

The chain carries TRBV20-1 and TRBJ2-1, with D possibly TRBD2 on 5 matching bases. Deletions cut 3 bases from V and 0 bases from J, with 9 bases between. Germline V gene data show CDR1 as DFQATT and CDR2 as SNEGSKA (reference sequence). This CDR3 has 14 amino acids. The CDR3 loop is CSARTIRSYNEQFF. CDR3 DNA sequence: TGCAGTGCTAGGACTATCCGCTCCTACAATGAGCAGTTCTTC.

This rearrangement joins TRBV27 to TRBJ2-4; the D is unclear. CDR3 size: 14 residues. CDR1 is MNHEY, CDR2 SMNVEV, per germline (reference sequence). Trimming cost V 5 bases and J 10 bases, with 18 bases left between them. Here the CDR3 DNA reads TGTGCCAGCAGTCCCATTAACCTGGTCGGGATTCAGTACTTC. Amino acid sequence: CASSPINLVGIQYF.

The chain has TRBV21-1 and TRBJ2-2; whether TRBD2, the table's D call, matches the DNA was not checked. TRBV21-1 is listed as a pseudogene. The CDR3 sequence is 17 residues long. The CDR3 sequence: CASSKELAGGGAGELFF. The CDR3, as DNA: TGTGCCAGCAGCAAAGAACTAGCGGGAGGAGGGGCCGGGGAGCTGTTTTTT.

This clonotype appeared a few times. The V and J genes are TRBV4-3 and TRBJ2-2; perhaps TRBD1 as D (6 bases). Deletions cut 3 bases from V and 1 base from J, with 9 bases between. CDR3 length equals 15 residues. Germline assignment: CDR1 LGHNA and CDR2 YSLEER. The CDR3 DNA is TGCGCCAGCAGCCAGGAGACAGGGAACACCGGGGAGCTGTTTTTT. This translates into CASSQETGNTGELFF.

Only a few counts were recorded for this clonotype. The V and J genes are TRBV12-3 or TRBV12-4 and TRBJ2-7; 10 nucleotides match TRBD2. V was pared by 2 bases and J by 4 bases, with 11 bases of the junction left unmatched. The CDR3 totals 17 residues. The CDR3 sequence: CASSLRASGRAIYEQYF. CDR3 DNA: TGTGCCAGCAGTTTAAGGGCGAGCGGGAGGGCCATATACGAGCAGTACTTC.

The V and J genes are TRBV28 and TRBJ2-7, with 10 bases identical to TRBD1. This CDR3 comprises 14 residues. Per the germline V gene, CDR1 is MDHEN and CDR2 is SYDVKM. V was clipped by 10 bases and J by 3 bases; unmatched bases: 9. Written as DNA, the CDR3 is TGTGCCACCGAGATCGGGACAGGGGACTACGAGCAGTACTTC. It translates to CATEIGTGDYEQYF.

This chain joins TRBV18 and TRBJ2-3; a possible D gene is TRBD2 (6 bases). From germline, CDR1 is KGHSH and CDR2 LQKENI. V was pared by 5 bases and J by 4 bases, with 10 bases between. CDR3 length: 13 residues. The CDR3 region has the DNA TGTGCCAGCTCAGTCGGGAGAGCAGATACGCAGTATTTT. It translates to CASSVGRADTQYF.

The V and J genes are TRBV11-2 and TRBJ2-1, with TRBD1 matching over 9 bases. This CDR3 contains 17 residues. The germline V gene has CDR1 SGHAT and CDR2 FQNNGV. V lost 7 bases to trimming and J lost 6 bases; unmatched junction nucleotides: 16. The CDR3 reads CASTSFPGQGLVNEQFF. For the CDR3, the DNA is TGTGCCAGCACCAGCTTCCCGGGACAGGGCTTGGTCAATGAGCAGTTCTTC.

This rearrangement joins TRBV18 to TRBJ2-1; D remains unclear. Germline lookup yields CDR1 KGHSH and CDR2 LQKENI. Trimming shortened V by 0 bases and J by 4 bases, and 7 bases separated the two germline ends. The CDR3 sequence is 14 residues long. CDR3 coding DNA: TGTGCCAGCTCACCACCAAATTTGTACAATGAGCAGTTCTTC. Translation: CASSPPNLYNEQFF.

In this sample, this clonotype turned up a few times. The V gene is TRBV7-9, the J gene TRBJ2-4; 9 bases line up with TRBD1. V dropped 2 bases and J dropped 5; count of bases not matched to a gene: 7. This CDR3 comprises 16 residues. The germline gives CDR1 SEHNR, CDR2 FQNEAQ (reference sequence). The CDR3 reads CASSLYRGPRENIQYF. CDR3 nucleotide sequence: TGTGCCAGCAGCTTATACAGGGGGCCGAGGGAAAACATTCAGTACTTC.

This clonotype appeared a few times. CDR3 in amino acids: CASSYHMGDGKTQYF. The CDR3 bases are TGTGCCAGCAGCTACCATATGGGGGATGGAAAGACCCAGTACTTC. The rearrangement uses TRBV7-2 and TRBJ2-5, with D perhaps being TRBD1 or TRBD2 (5 bases each). Trimming stripped 4 bases from V and 6 bases from J, with 18 bases between. This CDR3 comprises 15 residues. Germline-derived CDR1 and CDR2 are SGHTA and FQGNSA.

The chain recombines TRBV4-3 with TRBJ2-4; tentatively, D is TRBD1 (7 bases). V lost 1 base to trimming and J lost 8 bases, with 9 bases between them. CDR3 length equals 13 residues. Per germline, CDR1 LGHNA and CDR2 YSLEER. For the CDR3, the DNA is TGCGCCAGCAGCCAAGGCAGGGGGGACATTCAGTACTTC. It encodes CASSQGRGDIQYF.

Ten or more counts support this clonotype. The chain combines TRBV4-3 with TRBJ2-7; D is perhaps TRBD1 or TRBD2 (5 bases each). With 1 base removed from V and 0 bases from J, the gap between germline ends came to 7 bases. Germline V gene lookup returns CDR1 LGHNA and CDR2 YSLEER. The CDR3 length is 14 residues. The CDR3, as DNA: TGCGCCAGCAGCCAAGGGGACGGCTCCTACGAGCAGTACTTC. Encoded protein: CASSQGDGSYEQYF.